These 9 T cell receptor beta chains originate from one sample sequenced in a study of T cell responses to AZD1222 COVID-19 vaccine. TCRdb's table, derived via immunoSEQ multiplex PCR, lists solely in-frame clones and lacks some. The table records 200,000 to 250,000 clones, more than 85% of them present only once. The sequencing here drew on peripheral blood, taken on day 0 of MenACWY control vaccination. These receptors originate from an adult in good health.

V is TRBV7-9 and J is TRBJ1-6; 8 bases are shared with TRBD1. V lost 1 base and J lost 9; bases outside the gene matches: 8. This CDR3 comprises 16 residues. Germline V gene lookup returns CDR1 SEHNR and CDR2 FQNEAQ (reference sequence). The CDR3 DNA reads TGTGCCAGCAGCTTAGTATCCGGACAGGGTGGTTCACCCCTCCACTTT. Translating it yields CASSLVSGQGGSPLHF.

The chain joins TRBV18 to TRBJ1-2; no firm D call. Trimming removed 3 bases from V and 8 bases from J, with 25 bases in between. Germline CDR1 is KGHSH and CDR2 is LQKENI. The CDR3 loop spans 17 amino acids. Written as DNA, the CDR3 is TGTGCCAGCTCACCCCTACTTGCAATCGGGGAAGGATACGGCTACACCTTC. As protein: CASSPLLAIGEGYGYTF. Complete variable domain (other parts from reference TRBV18 and TRBJ1-2): NAGVMQNPRHLVRRRGQEARLRCSPMKGHSHVYWYRQLPEEGLKFMVYLQKENIIDESGMPKERFSAEFPKEGPSILRIQQVVRGDSAAYFCASSPLLAIGEGYGYTFGSGTRLTVV.

The rearrangement joins TRBV6-5 to TRBJ2-7; D ambiguous. V lost 0 bases to trimming and J lost 1 base, with 4 bases between them. The CDR3 consists of 13 residues. Germline CDR1 MNHEY, CDR2 SVGAGI. The CDR3 nucleotides read TGTGCCAGCAGTTACTCGGGGTCCTACGAGCAGTACTTC. Its translation is CASSYSGSYEQYF.

This chain connects TRBV15 to TRBJ2-5; D is undetermined. This CDR3 spans 12 amino acids. Germline CDR1 reads LNHNV; CDR2 reads YYDKDF (reference sequence). Trimming took off 0 bases at V and 10 bases at J, with 9 bases between the two ends. The CDR3 sequence is CATSRDGWGQYF. The CDR3 DNA reads TGTGCCACCAGCAGAGATGGTTGGGGCCAGTACTTC.

This chain joins TRBV6-6 and TRBJ1-1; perhaps TRBD1 as D (5 bases). From germline, CDR1 is MNHNY and CDR2 SVGAGI (reference sequence). Trimming shortened V by 3 bases and J by 7 bases, and 15 bases separated the two germline ends. The CDR3 is 14 residues long. The CDR3 nucleotides are TGTGCCAGCAGTTATGATGCAGGGCGGATTGAAGCTTTCTTT. Protein: CASSYDAGRIEAFF.

The chain recombines TRBV30 with TRBJ2-7, with D tentatively TRBD1 (6 bases). Germline CDR1 is GTSNPN and CDR2 is SVGIG (reference sequence). CDR3 size: 14 residues. Trimming took off 1 base at V and 0 bases at J, with 10 bases between the two ends. CDR3 in amino acids: CAWSAGTLSYEQYF. The CDR3 DNA follows: TGTGCCTGGAGTGCCGGGACACTCTCCTACGAGCAGTACTTC. The full variable domain, rest sourced from reference TRBV30 and TRBJ2-7, is SQTIHQWPATLVQPVGSPLSLECTVEGTSNPNLYWYRQAAGRGLQLLFYSVGIGQISSEVPQNLSASRPQDRQFILSSKKLLLSDSGFYLCAWSAGTLSYEQYFGPGTRLTVT.

V is TRBV18 and J is TRBJ2-2, with D hard to call. Germline V gene lookup returns CDR1 KGHSH and CDR2 LQKENI. The CDR3 is 12 amino acids. The V and J ends lost 3 bases and 5 bases respectively, with 4 bases between them. The CDR3 protein is CASSPGTGELFF. CDR3 DNA sequence: TGTGCCAGCTCACCGGGTACCGGGGAGCTGTTTTTT.

This chain connects TRBV5-1 to TRBJ2-2; the D gene is possibly TRBD2 (5 bases). The germline V gene has CDR1 SGHRS and CDR2 YFSETQ. Trimming pared 0 bases from V and 2 bases from J, leaving 8 bases between. CDR3 length: 15 amino acids. CDR3 in amino acids: CASSLGGHNTGELFF. The CDR3 DNA is TGCGCCAGCAGCTTGGGAGGGCATAACACCGGGGAGCTGTTTTTT.

The genes are TRBV27 and TRBJ1-2, with D possibly matching TRBD1 (5 bases). The CDR3 totals 13 residues. Germline CDR1 is MNHEY and CDR2 is SMNVEV (reference sequence). V shed 4 bases and J shed 4 bases, with 10 bases lying between them. The CDR3 sequence is CASSYGGGYGYTF. The CDR3 DNA reads as TGTGCCAGCAGTTATGGGGGGGGCTATGGCTACACCTTC.